The rows below give T cell receptor beta chains drawn from one sample of a study of blood T cell repertoires in COVID-19. Assay used: immunoSEQ multiplex PCR; TCRdb lists only in-frame clones, some missing. The data contain about 62,000 clones, around 90% of them seen just once; the ten biggest clones take up roughly 1%. Sequencing input: peripheral blood. These receptors all stem from a man between 65 and 85 years old with acute or convalescent COVID-19. The CDR3 runs from the conserved cysteine through the conserved F or W. D genes are given only for firm matches. Some rows mark clone size as missing; the rest say once, few, many or name a class of expanded clone.

length	J	size	D	V	DNA	CDR3
12	TRBJ1-2	NA	NA	TRBV6-5	TGTGCCAGCAGTTGGGGGGACTATGGCTACACCTTC	CASSWGDYGYTF
16	TRBJ2-6	NA	NA	TRBV5-4	TGTGCCAGCAGCCTCGAGGGTAACTCTGGGGCCAACGTCCTGACTTTC	CASSLEGNSGANVLTF
13	TRBJ2-7	NA	TRBD2	TRBV18	TGTGCCAGCTCACCTGGACTAGCAGGCGAGCAGTACTTC	CASSPGLAGEQYF
16	TRBJ2-5	once	NA	TRBV5-1	TGCGCCAGCAGCTTGGCCCTGGCGGGAAGCCAAGGGACCCAGTACTTC	CASSLALAGSQGTQYF
14	TRBJ1-1	NA	NA	TRBV5-4	TGTGCCAGCACCCCGGGACGGGGGAGCACTGAAGCTTTCTTT	CASTPGRGSTEAFF
15	TRBJ1-4	NA	TRBD1	TRBV28	TGTGCCAGCAGCGATACGACAGGGGGGGAGGAAAAACTGTTTTTT	CASSDTTGGEEKLFF
15	TRBJ1-2	NA	TRBD1	TRBV30	TGTGCCTGGACCCCCAGGACAGGGAGAGGCTATGGCTACACCTTC	CAWTPRTGRGYGYTF
14	TRBJ2-1	NA	TRBD2	TRBV3-1/TRBV3-2	TGTGCCAGCAGCCTTGGCGGGGGGGCCGGTGAGCAGTTCTTC	CASSLGGGAGEQFF
15	TRBJ2-7	once	NA	TRBV27	TGTGCCAGCAGTAGGAGGCAGGTGATCTCCTACGAGCAGTACTTC	CASSRRQVISYEQYF
15	TRBJ1-6	few	NA	TRBV7-9	TGTGCCAGCAGCCAGCAGGGAACTAATAATTCACCCCTCCACTTT	CASSQQGTNNSPLHF
13	TRBJ1-6	once	NA	TRBV12-5	TGTGCTAGTGGTTCAGGGGCGAATTCACCCCTCCACTTT	CASGSGANSPLHF
14	TRBJ2-7	NA	NA	TRBV2	TGTGCCAGCAGTGAAAGGGGGAACTCTTACGAGCAGTACTTC	CASSERGNSYEQYF
15	TRBJ1-5	NA	NA	TRBV27	TGTGCCAGCAGTCCGGCAGGGGATAGCAATCAGCCCCAGCATTTT	CASSPAGDSNQPQHF
14	TRBJ2-5	NA	TRBD1	TRBV15	TGTGCCACCAGCAGACCGGACAGGTGGGAGACCCAGTACTTC	CATSRPDRWETQYF
16	TRBJ2-1	NA	TRBD1	TRBV7-2	TGTGCCAGCAGCCCCGCAGGACAGGGAAGAATCAATGAGCAGTTCTTC	CASSPAGQGRINEQFF
14	TRBJ2-5	NA	NA	TRBV19	TGTGCCAGTAGTATATGGGGGCAACAAGAGACCCAGTACTTC	CASSIWGQQETQYF